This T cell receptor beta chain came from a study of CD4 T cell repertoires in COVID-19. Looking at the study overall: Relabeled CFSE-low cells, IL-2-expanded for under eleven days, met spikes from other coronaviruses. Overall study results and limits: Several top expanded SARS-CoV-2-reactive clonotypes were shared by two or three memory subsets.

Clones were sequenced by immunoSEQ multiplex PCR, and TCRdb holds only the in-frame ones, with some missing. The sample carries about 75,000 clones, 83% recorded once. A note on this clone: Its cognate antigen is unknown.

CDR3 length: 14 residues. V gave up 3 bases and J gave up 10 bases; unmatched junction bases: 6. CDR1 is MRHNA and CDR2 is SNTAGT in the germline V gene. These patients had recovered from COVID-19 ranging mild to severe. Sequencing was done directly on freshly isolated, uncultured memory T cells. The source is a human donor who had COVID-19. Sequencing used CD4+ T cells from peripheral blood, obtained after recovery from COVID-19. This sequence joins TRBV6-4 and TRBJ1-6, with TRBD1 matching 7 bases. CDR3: CASSETGASSPLHF. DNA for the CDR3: TGTGCCAGCAGTGAAACAGGGGCATCCTCACCCCTCCACTTT.